This T cell receptor beta chain was identified during a study of OX40 agonist ivuxolimab in advanced cancers. On the study more broadly: In this trial design, patients received ivuxolimab intravenously at 0.01 to 10 mg/kg every 2 weeks.

Per the germline V gene, CDR1 is KGHSH and CDR2 is LQKENI. The ends lost 3 bases at V and 4 bases at J; junction bases unmatched: 3. CDR3 length: 15 amino acids. TCRdb's table, derived via immunoSEQ multiplex PCR, lists solely in-frame clones and lacks some. The sample holds about 72,000 clones, approximately 89% seen once. Systemic immunosuppression or a history of autoimmune disease excluded patients. The sequence was collected from an adult with an advanced solid tumor such as melanoma, head and neck, liver or kidney cancer. The chain joins TRBV18 to TRBJ2-6; 7 bases line up with TRBD1. The sample was CD4+ or CD8+ T cells sorted from blood, taken in a trial of the OX40 agonist ivuxolimab. The CDR3 DNA sequence: TGTGCCAGCTCACCTACAGGGGTAGGGGCCAACGTCCTGACTTTC. Protein product: CASSPTGVGANVLTF.